This T cell receptor beta chain was captured in a study of circulating CD8 cells and anti-PD-1 response in melanoma. General study findings and limits: Patients included both untreated and previously treated individuals. Subset repertoires were largely private at M1, with under 7.5% shared.

TCR libraries were prepared from approximately 15 ng of total RNA with the QIAseq Immune Repertoire TCR panel. TCRdb called the reads again in MiXCR, with one record for every CDR3 protein. The data hold about 500 distinct CDR3 sequences, with roughly 10% observed a single time. This clonotype ranks as large (0.1 to 1%). The antigen is unknown. Four subsets defined by PD-1 and/or TIGIT were sorted from live CD3+CD8+TCRalphabeta+ cells. The CDR3 sequence is 14 residues long. In germline, CDR1 is SGHNT, CDR2 YYREEE (reference sequence). V was cut by 1 base and J by 0 bases, with 6 bases left in between. The specimen comprised CD8+ T cells from PBMCs, sampled at baseline or after one month of anti-PD-1 therapy (not recorded which). This chain connects TRBV5-4 to TRBJ2-3; no clear D gene. This clonotype was sampled from a human donor with melanoma. CDR3: CASSLIFSTDTQYF. In DNA, the CDR3 is TGTGCCAGCAGCTTGATCTTCAGCACAGATACGCAGTATTTT.